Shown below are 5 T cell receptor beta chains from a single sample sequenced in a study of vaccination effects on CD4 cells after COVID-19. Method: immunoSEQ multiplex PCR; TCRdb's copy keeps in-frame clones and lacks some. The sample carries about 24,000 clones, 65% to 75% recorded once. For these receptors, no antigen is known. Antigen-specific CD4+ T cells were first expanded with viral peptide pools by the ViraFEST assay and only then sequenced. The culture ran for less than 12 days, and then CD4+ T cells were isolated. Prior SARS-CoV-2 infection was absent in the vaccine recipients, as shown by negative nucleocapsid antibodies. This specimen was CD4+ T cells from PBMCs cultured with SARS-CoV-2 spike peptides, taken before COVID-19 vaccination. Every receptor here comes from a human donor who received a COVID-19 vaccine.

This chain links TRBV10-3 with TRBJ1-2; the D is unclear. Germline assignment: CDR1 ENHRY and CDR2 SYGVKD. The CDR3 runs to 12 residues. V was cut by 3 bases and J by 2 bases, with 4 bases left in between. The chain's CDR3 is CAISERNYGYTF. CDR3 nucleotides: TGTGCCATCAGTGAACGGAACTATGGCTACACCTTC.

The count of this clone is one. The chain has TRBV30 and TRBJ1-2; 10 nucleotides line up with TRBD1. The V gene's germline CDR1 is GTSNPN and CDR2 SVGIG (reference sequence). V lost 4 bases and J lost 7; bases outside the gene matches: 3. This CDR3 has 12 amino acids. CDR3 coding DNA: TGTGCCTGGACCGGGACAGGGGCTGGCTACACCTTC. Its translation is CAWTGTGAGYTF.

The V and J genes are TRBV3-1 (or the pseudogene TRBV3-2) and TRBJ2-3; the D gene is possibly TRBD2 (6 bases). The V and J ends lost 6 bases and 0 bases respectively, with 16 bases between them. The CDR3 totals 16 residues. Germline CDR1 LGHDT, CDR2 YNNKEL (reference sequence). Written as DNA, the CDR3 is TGTGCCAGCAGTCGGGGGTTCTCGACAAGCACAGATACGCAGTATTTT. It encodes CASSRGFSTSTDTQYF.

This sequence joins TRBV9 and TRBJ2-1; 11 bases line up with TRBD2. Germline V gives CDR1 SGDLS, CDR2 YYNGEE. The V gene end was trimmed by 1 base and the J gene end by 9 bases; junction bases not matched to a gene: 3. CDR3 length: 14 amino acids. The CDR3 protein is CASSVRLAGGEQFF. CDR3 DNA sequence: TGTGCCAGCAGCGTAAGGCTAGCGGGGGGTGAGCAGTTCTTC.

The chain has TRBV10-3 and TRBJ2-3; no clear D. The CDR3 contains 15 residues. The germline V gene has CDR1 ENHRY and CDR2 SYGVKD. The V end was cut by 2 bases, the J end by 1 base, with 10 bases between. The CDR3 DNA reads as TGTGCCATCAGTGAGGACACCGCGGGCACAGATACGCAGTATTTT. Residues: CAISEDTAGTDTQYF.